The TCR beta chain under discussion was sequenced for a study of T cell responses to AZD1222 COVID-19 vaccine. Assay: immunoSEQ multiplex PCR; the TCRdb copy retains only in-frame clones and omits some. The data show just under 95,000 clones, with approximately 91% seen just once and about an eighth held by the top ten. Overall study findings and caveats: CD4 TCRs linked to vaccination spanned spike, dominating at 160-218 and 743-854.

Trimming pared 0 bases from V and 2 bases from J, leaving 9 bases between. CDR1 is SGHNT and CDR2 is YYREEE in the germline V gene (reference sequence). The CDR3 contains 16 residues. A word on this clone: Its cognate antigen is unknown.

The chain joins TRBV5-4 to TRBJ1-6; no definite D call. The clonotype originates from an adult in good health. The sequenced sample was peripheral blood, obtained on day 0 of AZD1222 vaccination. DNA of the CDR3: TGTGCCAGCAGCTTGGAGCCAGGAGCCTATAATTCACCCCTCCACTTT. Translation gives CASSLEPGAYNSPLHF.